The clone carrying this TCR beta chain appeared once. The junction shows a germline mismatch at one end, possibly a read error. TCRdb fed the reads into MiXCR, producing one record per CDR3 protein. The table has approximately 50,000 distinct CDR3 sequences, 7.3% seen once. The source of the sample is a study of patients with pleural tuberculosis. The CDR3 has 14 residues. From germline, CDR1 is MNHEY and CDR2 SMNVEV (reference sequence). This chain joins TRBV27 and TRBJ1-6; 7 bases are shared with TRBD1. This TCR was sampled from a human donor with pleural tuberculosis. CDR3 sequence reads: CASTLGQQNSPPHF. The DNA for the CDR3 is TGTGCCAGCACTTTGGGACAGCAGAATTCACCCCCCCACTTT.